This TCR beta chain was identified during a study of blood T cell repertoires in COVID-19. Study in general: T cells, B-cell-depleted T cells, or PBMCs provided the cDNA or gDNA that served as material.

Authors' processing steps: Amplified reference gene primers provided the basis for estimating nucleated cell counts. Sequenced by immunoSEQ multiplex PCR; TCRdb stores in-frame clones only, minus some. That table gives V, J and clone size, and the DNA gave D and trimming. The profile covers approximately 530,000 clones, with roughly nine tenths appearing a single time and 7.5% to 9.5% taken by the ten largest. There are a few counts of this clone. Enrolled during active infection, Seattle patients were then followed longitudinally. The sequencing sample was made of peripheral blood. The source of this sequence is a woman between 50 and 59 years old with COVID-19, enrolled during active disease.

CDR3 sequence: CASSINRNSGNTIYF. The DNA of the CDR3 is TGTGCCAGCAGTATTAACAGGAACTCTGGAAACACCATATATTTT. This chain links TRBV27 with TRBJ1-3, with D tentatively TRBD1 (5 bases). The ends were cut back, 5 bases at V and 0 bases at J, with 11 bases in the middle. Germline V CDR1 and CDR2: MNHEY, SMNVEV (reference sequence). The CDR3 consists of 15 residues.